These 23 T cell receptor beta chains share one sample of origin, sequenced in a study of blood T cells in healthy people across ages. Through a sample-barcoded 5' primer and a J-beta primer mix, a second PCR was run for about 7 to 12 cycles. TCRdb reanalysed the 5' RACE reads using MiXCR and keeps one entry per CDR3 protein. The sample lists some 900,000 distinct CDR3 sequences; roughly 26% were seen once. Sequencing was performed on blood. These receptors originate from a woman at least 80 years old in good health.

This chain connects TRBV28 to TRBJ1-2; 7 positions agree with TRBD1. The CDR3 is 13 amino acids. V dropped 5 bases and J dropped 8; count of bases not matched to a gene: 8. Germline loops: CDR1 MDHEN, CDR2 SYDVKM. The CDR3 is CASSPGTARGYTF. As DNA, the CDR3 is TGTGCCAGCAGTCCAGGGACAGCCAGGGGCTACACCTTC.

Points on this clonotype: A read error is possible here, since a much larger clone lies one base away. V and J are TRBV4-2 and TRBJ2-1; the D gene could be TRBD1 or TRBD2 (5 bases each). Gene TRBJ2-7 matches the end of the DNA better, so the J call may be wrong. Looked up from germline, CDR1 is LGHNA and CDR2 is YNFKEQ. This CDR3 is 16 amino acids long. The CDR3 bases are TGTGCCAGCAGCCAAGAGTGGGGGAGCTCCTACAATGAGCAGTACTTC. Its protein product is CASSQEWGSSYNEQYF.

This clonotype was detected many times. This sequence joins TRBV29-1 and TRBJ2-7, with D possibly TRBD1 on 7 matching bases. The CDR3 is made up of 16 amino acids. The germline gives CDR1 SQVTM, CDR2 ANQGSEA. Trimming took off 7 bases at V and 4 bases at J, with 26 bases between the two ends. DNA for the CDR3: TGCAGCGCCACTGGAGGGGGCAAAGCGGTCGGTTACGAGCAGTACTTC. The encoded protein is CSATGGGKAVGYEQYF.

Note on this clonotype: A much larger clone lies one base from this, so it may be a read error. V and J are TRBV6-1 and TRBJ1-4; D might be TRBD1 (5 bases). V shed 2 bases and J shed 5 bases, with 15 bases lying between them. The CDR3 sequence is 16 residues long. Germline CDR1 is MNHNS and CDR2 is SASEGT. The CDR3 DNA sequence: TGTGCCAGCAGTGAACCGAGGGGAAAAGGCAATGAAAAACTGTTTTTT. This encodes CASSEPRGKGNEKLFF.

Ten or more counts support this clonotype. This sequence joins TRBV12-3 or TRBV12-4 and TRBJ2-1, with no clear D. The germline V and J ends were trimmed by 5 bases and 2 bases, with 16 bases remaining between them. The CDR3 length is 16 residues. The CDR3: CASSLTRLGPYNEQFF. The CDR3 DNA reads TGTGCCAGCAGTCTAACACGTCTTGGCCCCTACAATGAGCAGTTCTTC.

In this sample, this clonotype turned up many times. As DNA, the CDR3 is TGTGCCAGCAGTTCTTTAGGGGGGAAGAGCTATGGCTACACCTTC. The encoded protein is CASSSLGGKSYGYTF. The chain couples TRBV27 to TRBJ1-2; weak D call: TRBD1 (6 bases). Trimming took off 4 bases at V and 4 bases at J, with 16 bases between the two ends. This CDR3 spans 15 amino acids. Germline V gene data show CDR1 as MNHEY and CDR2 as SMNVEV (reference sequence).

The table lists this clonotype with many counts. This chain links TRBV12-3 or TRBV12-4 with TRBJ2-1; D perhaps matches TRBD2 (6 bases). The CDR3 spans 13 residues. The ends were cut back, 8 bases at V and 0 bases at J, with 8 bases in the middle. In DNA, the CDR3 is TGTGCCAGCCCCGGGAGCTCCTACAATGAGCAGTTCTTC. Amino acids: CASPGSSYNEQFF.

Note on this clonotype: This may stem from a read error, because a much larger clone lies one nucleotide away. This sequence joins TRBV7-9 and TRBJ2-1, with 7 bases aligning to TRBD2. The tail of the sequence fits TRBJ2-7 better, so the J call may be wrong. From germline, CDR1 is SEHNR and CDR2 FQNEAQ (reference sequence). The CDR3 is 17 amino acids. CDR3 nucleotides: TGTGCCAGCAGCGTTGGGGGGGTAGCCAACTCCTACAATGAGCAGTACTTC. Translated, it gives CASSVGGVANSYNEQYF.

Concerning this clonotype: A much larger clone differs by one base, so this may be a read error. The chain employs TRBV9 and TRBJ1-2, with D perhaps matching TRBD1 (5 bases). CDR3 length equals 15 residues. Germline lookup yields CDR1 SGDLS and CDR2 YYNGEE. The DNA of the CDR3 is TGTGCCGGCAGCTTTCGACAGACAGCTAACTATGGCTACACCTTC. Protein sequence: CAGSFRQTANYGYTF.

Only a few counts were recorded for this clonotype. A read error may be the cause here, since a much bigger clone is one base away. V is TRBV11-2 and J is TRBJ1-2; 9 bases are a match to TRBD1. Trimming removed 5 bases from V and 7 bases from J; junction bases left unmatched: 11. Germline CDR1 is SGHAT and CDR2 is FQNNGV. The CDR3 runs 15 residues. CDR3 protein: CASSLDRGKACGYTF. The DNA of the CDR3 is TGTGCCAGCAGCCTCGACAGGGGGAAGGCCTGTGGCTACACCTTC.

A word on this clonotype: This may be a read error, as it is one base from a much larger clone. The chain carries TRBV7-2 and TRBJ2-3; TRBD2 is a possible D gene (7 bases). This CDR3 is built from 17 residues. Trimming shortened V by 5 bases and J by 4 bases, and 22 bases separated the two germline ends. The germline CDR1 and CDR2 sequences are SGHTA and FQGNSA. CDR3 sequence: CASSRPRRWGGADTQYF. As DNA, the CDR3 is TGTGCCAGCAGCCGACCCCGAAGATGGGGGGGCGCAGATACGCAGTATTTT. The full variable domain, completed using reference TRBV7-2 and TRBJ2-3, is GAGVSQSPSNKVTEKGKDVELRCDPISGHTALYWYRQSLGQGLEFLIYFQGNSAPDKSGLPSDRFSAERTGGSVSTLTIQRTQQEDSAVYLCASSRPRRWGGADTQYFGPGTRLTVL.

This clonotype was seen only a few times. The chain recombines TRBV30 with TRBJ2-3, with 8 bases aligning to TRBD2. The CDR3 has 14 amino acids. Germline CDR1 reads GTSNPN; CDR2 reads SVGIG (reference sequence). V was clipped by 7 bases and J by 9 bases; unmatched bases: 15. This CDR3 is CAFNRRGGLGTQYF. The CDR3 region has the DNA TGTGCCTTCAACAGACGGGGGGGCTTGGGGACGCAGTATTTT.

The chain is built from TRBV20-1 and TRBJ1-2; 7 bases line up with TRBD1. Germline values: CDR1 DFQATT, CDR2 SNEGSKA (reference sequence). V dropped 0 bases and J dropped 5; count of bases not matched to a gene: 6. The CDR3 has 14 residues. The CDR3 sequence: CSARDRAGGYGYTF. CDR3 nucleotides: TGCAGTGCTAGAGATCGGGCAGGGGGGTATGGCTACACCTTC.

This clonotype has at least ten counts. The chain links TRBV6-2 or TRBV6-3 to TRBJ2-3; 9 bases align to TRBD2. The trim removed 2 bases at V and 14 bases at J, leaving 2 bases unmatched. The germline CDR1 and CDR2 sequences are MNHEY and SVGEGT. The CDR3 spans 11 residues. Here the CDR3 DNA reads TGTGCCAGCAGTTACGGGACTAGCCCGTATTTT. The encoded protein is CASSYGTSPYF.

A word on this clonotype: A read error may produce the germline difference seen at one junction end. The CDR3 DNA reads TGTGCCTGCAGTGTCAACAGGGGGCCCAATTCACCCCTCCACTTT. Amino acid sequence: CACSVNRGPNSPLHF. The gene calls are TRBV6-1 and TRBJ1-6, with 9 bases lining up with TRBD1. CDR3 length equals 15 residues. Germline-derived CDR1 and CDR2 are MNHNS and SASEGT.

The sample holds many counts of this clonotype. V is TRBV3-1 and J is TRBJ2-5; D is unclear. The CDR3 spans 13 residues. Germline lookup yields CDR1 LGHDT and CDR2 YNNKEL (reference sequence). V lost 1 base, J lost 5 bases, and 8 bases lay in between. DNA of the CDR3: TGTGCCAGCAGCCAAGGCAGGAAGGAGACCCAGTACTTC. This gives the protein CASSQGRKETQYF.

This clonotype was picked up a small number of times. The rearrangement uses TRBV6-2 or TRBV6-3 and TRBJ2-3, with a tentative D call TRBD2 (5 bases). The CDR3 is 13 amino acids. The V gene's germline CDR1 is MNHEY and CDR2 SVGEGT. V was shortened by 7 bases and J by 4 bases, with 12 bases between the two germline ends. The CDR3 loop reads CASTRLASDTQYF. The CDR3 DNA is TGTGCCAGCACCAGATTAGCGTCAGATACGCAGTATTTT.

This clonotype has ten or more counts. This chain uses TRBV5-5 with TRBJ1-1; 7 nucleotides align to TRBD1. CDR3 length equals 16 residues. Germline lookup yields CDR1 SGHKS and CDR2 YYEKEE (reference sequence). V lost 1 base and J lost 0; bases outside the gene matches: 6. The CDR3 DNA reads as TGTGCCAGCAGCTTGTGGGACAGCTCATTGAACACTGAAGCTTTCTTT. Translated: CASSLWDSSLNTEAFF. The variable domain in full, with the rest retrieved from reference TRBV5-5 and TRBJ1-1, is DAGVTQSPTHLIKTRGQQVTLRCSPISGHKSVSWYQQVLGQGPQFIFQYYEKEERGRGNFPDRFSARQFPNYSSELNVNALLLGDSALYLCASSLWDSSLNTEAFFGQGTRLTVV.

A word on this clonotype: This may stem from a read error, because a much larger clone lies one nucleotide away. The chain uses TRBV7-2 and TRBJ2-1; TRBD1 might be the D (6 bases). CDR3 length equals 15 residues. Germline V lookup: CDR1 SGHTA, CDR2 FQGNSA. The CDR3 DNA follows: TGTGCCAGCAGCGTCGACAGGAGACGCTACAATGAGCGGTTCTTC. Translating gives CASSVDRRRYNERFF.

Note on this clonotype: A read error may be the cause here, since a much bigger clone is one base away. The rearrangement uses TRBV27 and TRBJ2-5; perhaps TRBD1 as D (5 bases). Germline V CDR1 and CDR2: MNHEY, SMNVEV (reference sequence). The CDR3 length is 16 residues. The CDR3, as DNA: TGTGCCAGCAGTTTATTCTCCCGGCAGGGTCAAGACACCCAGTACTTC. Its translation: CASSLFSRQGQDTQYF.

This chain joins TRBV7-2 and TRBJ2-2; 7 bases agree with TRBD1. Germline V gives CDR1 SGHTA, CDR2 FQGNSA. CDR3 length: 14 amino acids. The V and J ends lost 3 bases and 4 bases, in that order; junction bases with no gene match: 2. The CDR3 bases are TGTGCCAGCAGCTTGGGGACAGTCACCGGGGAGCTGTTTTTT. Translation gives CASSLGTVTGELFF.

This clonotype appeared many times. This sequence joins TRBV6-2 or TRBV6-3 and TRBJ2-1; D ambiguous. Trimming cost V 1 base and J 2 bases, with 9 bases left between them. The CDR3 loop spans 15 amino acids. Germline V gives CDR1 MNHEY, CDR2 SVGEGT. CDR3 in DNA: TGTGCCAGCAGTTACTTAGCAGTCCCCTACAATGAGCAGTTCTTC. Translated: CASSYLAVPYNEQFF.

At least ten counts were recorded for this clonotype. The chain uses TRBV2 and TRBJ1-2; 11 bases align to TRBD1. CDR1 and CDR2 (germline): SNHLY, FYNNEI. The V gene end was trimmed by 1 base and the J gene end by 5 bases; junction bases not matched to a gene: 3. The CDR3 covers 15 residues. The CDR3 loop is CASSEVDRGRYGYTF. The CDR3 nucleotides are TGTGCCAGCAGTGAAGTGGACAGGGGGCGGTATGGCTACACCTTC.